This T cell receptor (beta chain) was sequenced in a study of T cell repertoires in cytomegalovirus infection. In regard to this clonotype: As yet, its antigen is unknown.

TCRdb analysed the reads with MiXCR anew, one entry per CDR3 protein. The table has around 530,000 distinct CDR3 sequences, around 27% seen once. Study-level points and caveats: In two of eight donors, the top clonotype was HLA-C-restricted CMV-specific.

The CDR3 is made up of 17 amino acids. Germline CDR1 MNHEY, CDR2 SVGAGI. The junction had 17 bases not matched to a gene; V was cut back by 7 bases and J by 5 bases. The receptor was isolated from a human donor in good health (CMV status not recorded). Some clones in this sample may be carry-over from other donors' samples. Input material: PBMCs. This chain joins TRBV6-5 and TRBJ2-3, with 8 positions matching TRBD2. The CDR3 bases are TGTGCCAGCATATCGGCCCAAGCGGGAGTGTCCGGAGATACGCAGTATTTT. Translation: CASISAQAGVSGDTQYF.